This T cell receptor beta chain was recorded in a study of cytomegalovirus exposure and HLA in healthy donors. Regarding the study as a whole: The classifier reportedly diagnosed cytomegalovirus status with high sensitivity and specificity. The authors judged a highly shared variant cluster likely a sequencing artifact.

This CDR3 has 18 residues. In germline, CDR1 is MGHRA, CDR2 YSYEKL. The trim removed 1 base at V and 0 bases at J, leaving 4 bases unmatched. Use of 60 Vbeta and 13 Jbeta primers characterized the PCR. The repertoire was sequenced with immunoSEQ multiplex PCR; TCRdb's copy has only in-frame clones and lacks some. Of 200,000 to 250,000 clones listed, approximately 80% are singletons. Of note for this clone: Its antigen is unknown.

This chain joins TRBV4-1 and TRBJ2-6, with 9 positions matching TRBD2. The TCR comes from a boy aged 2-15 years in good health and CMV-seronegative. The source material was PBMCs. CDR3 DNA: TGCGCCAGCAGCCAAGGGGCGGGGGGGATCTCTGGGGCCAACGTCCTGACTTTC. This codes for CASSQGAGGISGANVLTF.